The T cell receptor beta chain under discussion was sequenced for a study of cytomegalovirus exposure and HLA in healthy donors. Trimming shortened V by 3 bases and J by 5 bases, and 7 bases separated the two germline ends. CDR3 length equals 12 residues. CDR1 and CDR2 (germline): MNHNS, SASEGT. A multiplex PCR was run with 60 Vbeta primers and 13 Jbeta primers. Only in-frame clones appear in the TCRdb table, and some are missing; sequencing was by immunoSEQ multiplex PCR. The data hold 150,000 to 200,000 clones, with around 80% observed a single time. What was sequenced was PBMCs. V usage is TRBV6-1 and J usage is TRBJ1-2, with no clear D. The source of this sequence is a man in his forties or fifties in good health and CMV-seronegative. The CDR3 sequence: CASSEAGYGYTF. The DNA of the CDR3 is TGTGCCAGCAGTGAGGCGGGGTATGGCTACACCTTC.